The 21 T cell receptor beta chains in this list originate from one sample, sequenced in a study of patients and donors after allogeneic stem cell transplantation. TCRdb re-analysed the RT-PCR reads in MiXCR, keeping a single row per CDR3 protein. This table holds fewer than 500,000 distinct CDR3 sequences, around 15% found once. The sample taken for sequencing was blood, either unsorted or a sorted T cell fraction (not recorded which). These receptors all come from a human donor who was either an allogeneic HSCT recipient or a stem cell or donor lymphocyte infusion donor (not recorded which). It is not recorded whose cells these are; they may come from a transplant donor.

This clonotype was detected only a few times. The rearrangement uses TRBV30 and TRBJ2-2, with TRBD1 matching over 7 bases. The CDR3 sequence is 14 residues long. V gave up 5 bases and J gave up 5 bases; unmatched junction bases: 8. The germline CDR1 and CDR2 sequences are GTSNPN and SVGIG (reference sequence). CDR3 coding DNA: TGTGCCTGGCTGGGACAGTTAAGGACCGGGGAGCTGTTTTTT. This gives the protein CAWLGQLRTGELFF.

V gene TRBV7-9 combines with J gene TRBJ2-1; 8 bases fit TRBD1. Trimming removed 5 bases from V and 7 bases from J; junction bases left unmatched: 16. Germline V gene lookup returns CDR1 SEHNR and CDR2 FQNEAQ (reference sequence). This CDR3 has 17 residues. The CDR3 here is CASSPQSRTGFRNEQFF. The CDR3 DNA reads TGTGCCAGCAGCCCACAATCAAGGACAGGGTTTAGAAATGAGCAGTTCTTC. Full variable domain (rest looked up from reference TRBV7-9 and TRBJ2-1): DTGVSQNPRHKITKRGQNVTFRCDPISEHNRLYWYRQTLGQGPEFLTYFQNEAQLEKSRLLSDRFSAERPKGSFSTLEIQRTEQGDSAMYLCASSPQSRTGFRNEQFFGPGTRLTVL.

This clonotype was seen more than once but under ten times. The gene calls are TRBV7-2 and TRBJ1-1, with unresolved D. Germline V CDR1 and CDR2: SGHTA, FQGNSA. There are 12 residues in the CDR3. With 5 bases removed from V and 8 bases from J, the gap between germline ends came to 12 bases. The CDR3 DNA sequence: TGTGCCAGCAGCCGGGGTAGGGTCGAAGCTTTCTTT. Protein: CASSRGRVEAFF. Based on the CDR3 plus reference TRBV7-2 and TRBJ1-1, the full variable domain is GAGVSQSPSNKVTEKGKDVELRCDPISGHTALYWYRQSLGQGLEFLIYFQGNSAPDKSGLPSDRFSAERTGGSVSTLTIQRTQQEDSAVYLCASSRGRVEAFFGQGTRLTVV.

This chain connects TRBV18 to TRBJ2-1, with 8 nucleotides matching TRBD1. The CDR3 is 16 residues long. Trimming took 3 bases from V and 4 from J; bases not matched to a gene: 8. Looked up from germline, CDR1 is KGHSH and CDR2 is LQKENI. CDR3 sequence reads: CASSPGGTGSYNEQFF. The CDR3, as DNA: TGTGCCAGCTCACCCGGTGGGACAGGATCATACAATGAGCAGTTCTTC. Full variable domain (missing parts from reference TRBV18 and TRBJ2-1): NAGVMQNPRHLVRRRGQEARLRCSPMKGHSHVYWYRQLPEEGLKFMVYLQKENIIDESGMPKERFSAEFPKEGPSILRIQQVVRGDSAAYFCASSPGGTGSYNEQFFGPGTRLTVL.

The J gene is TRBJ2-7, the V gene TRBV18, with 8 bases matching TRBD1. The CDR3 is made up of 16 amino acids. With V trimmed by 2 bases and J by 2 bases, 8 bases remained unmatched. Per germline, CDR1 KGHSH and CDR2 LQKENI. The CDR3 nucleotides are TGTGCCAGCTCACCAATTACCGGGACAGGAGCCTACGAGCAGTACTTC. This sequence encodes CASSPITGTGAYEQYF.

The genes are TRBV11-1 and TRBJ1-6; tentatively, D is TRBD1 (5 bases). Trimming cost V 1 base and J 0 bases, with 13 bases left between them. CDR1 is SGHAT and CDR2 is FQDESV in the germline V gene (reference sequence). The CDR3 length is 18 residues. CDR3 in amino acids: CASSLGGGESSYNSPLHF. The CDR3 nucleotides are TGTGCCAGCAGCTTAGGAGGAGGGGAGAGCTCCTATAATTCACCCCTCCACTTT.

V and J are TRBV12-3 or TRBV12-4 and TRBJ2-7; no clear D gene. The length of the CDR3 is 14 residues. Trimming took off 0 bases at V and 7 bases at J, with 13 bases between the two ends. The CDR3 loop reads CASSLAGSRAEQYF. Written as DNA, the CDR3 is TGTGCCAGCAGTTTAGCGGGTTCGAGAGCGGAGCAGTACTTC.

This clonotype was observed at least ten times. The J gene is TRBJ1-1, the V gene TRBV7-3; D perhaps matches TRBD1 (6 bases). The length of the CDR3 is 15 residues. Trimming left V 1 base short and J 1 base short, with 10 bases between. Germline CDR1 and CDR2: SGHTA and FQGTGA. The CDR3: CASSLSRGGNTEAFF. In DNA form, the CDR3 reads TGTGCCAGCAGCTTAAGTCGAGGGGGGAACACTGAAGCTTTCTTT. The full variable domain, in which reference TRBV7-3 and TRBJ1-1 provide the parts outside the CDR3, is GAGVSQTPSNKVTEKGKYVELRCDPISGHTALYWYRQSLGQGPEFLIYFQGTGAADDSGLPNDRFFAVRPEGSVSTLKIQRTERGDSAVYLCASSLSRGGNTEAFFGQGTRLTVV.

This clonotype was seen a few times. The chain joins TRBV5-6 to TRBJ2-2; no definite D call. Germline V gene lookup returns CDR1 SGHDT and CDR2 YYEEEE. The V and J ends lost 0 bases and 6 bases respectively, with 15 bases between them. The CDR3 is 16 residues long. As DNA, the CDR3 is TGTGCCAGCAGCTTGGCGTCTAGAAGGGTCTCCGGGGAGCTGTTTTTT. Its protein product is CASSLASRRVSGELFF.

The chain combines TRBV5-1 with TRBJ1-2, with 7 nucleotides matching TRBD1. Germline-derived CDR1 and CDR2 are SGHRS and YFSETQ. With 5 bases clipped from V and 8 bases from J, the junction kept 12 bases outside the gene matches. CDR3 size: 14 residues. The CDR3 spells CASSDRTGQVGYTF. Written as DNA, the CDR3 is TGCGCCAGCAGTGACAGAACAGGACAGGTGGGCTACACCTTC. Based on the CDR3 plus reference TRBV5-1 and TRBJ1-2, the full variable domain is KAGVTQTPRYLIKTRGQQVTLSCSPISGHRSVSWYQQTPGQGLQFLFEYFSETQRNKGNFPGRFSGRQFSNSRSEMNVSTLELGDSALYLCASSDRTGQVGYTFGSGTRLTVV.

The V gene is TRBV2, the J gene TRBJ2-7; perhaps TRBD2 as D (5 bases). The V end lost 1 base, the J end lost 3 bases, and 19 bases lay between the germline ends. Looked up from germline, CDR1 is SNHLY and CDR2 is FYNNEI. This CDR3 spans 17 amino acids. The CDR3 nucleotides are TGTGCCAGCAGTGAAGAAAGAGACAAAGGAGGTCGCTACGAGCAGTACTTC. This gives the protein CASSEERDKGGRYEQYF.

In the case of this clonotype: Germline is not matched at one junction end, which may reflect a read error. The CDR3 loop reads CASSPSRLGDTQYF. DNA of the CDR3: TGTGCTAGCAGCCCGTCGAGGCTGGGAGATACGCAGTATTTT. The chain joins TRBV7-7 to TRBJ2-3; D gene unclear. Germline assignment: CDR1 SSHAT and CDR2 FNYEAQ (reference sequence). This CDR3 comprises 14 residues.

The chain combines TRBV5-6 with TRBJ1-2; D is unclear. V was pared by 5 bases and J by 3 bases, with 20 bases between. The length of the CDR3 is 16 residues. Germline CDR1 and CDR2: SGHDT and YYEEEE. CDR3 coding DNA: TGTGCCAGCAGAGAGTACGGCGGTCCGTTAGACTATGGCTACACCTTC. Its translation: CASREYGGPLDYGYTF.

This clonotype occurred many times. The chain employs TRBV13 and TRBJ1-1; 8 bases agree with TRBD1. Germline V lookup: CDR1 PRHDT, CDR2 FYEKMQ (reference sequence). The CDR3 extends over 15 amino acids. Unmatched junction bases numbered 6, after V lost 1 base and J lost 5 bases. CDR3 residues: CASSLAEQGATEAFF. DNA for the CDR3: TGTGCCAGCAGCTTAGCGGAGCAGGGGGCTACTGAAGCTTTCTTT.

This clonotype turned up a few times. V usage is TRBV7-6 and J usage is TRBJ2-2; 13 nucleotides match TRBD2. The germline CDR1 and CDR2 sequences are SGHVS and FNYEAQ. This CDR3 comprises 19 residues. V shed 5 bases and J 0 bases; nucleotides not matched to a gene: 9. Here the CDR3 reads CASSRTAGTSGANTGELFF. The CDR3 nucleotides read TGTGCCAGCAGCCGAACTGCTGGGACTAGCGGGGCGAACACCGGGGAGCTGTTTTTT.

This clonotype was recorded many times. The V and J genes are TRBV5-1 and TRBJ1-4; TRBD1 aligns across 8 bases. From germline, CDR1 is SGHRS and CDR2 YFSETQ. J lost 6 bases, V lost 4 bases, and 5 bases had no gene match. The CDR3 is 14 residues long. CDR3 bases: TGCGCCAGCAGCCCCGGGACAGGAGATGAAAAACTGTTTTTT. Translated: CASSPGTGDEKLFF.

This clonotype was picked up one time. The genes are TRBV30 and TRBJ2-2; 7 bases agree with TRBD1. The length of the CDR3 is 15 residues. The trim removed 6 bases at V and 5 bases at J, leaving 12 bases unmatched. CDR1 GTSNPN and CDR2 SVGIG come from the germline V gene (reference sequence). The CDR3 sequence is CACPPGQHRTGELFF. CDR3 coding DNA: TGTGCCTGCCCTCCGGGACAGCACCGAACCGGGGAGCTGTTTTTT.

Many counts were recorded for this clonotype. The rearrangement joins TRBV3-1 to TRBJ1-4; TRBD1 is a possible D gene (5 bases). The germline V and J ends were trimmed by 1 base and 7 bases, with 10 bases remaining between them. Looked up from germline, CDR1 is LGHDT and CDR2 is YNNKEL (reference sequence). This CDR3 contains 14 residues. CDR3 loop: CASSQAGTGEKLFF. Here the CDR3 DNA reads TGTGCCAGCAGCCAAGCCGGGACGGGTGAAAAACTGTTTTTT. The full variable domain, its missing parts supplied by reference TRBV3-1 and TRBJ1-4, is DTAVSQTPKYLVTQMGNDKSIKCEQNLGHDTMYWYKQDSKKFLKIMFSYNNKELIINETVPNRFSPKSPDKAHLNLHINSLELGDSAVYFCASSQAGTGEKLFFGSGTQLSVL.

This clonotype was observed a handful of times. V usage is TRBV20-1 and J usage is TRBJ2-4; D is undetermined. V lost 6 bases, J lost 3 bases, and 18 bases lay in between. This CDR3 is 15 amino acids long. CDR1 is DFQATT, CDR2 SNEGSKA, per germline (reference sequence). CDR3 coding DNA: TGCAGTGCCCCTAACCCGGGCTGGGGCAAAAACATTCAGTACTTC. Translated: CSAPNPGWGKNIQYF.

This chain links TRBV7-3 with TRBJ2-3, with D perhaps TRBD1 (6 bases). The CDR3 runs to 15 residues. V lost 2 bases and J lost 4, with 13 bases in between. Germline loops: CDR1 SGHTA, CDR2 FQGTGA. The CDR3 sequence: CASSLERGIADTQYF. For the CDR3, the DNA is TGTGCCAGCAGCTTAGAGAGGGGGATCGCAGATACGCAGTATTTT.

DNA of the CDR3: TGTGCCAGCAGTATAGTGGGGGCAGTCTATGGCTACACCTTC. Protein: CASSIVGAVYGYTF. The chain employs TRBV7-9 and TRBJ1-2, with D perhaps TRBD1 (6 bases). Germline V gene lookup returns CDR1 SEHNR and CDR2 FQNEAQ (reference sequence). The CDR3 is 14 amino acids. The ends were cut back, 6 bases at V and 4 bases at J, with 15 bases in the middle.